Listed below are T cell receptor beta chains from one sample, sequenced in a study of blood T cells in healthy people across ages. TCRdb re-called the 5' RACE reads with MiXCR, one entry per CDR3 protein. The data contain under 950,000 distinct CDR3 sequences, about a fifth of them singletons. The sequenced sample consisted of blood. These receptors were collected from a man between 65 and 79 years old in good health. Each CDR3 is given with its conserved first and last residue. Each record gives: V gene, clone size, D gene, J gene, CDR3 DNA, CDR3 protein. The D gene is left open where the match is weak. Rows give clone size only sometimes, using once, few, many, or a class for an expanded clone.

TRBV5-6	-	-	TRBJ1-5	TGTGCCAGCAGCTTGGTGGGGCCGGGGCAGCCCCAGCATTTT	CASSLVGPGQPQHF
TRBV7-9	-	TRBD1	TRBJ1-2	TGTGCCAGCAGAAACCTTCCGGGACAGGGTGACTATGGCTACACCTTC	CASRNLPGQGDYGYTF
TRBV12-3/TRBV12-4	few	-	TRBJ2-5	TGTGCCAGCAAAATTAAAGGGGCGCTCGAGGGGAAAGAGACCCAGTACTTC	CASKIKGALEGKETQYF
TRBV7-9	few	TRBD1	TRBJ2-7	TGTGCCAGCAGCTCTGACAGGGACCCTATCGAGCAGTACTTC	CASSSDRDPIEQYF
TRBV7-2	few	TRBD1	TRBJ1-4	TGTGCCAGCAGCCGACGGACAGGGACCGATGAAAAACTGTTTTTT	CASSRRTGTDEKLFF
TRBV5-1	-	TRBD2	TRBJ2-1	TGCGCCAGCAGAGCGGGACTAGCGGGCAACAATGAGCAGTTCTTC	CASRAGLAGNNEQFF
TRBV5-1	many	-	TRBJ2-2	TGTGCCAGCAGTCTCGGACAGACCAACACCGGGGAGCTGTTTTTT	CASSLGQTNTGELFF
TRBV29-1	few	-	TRBJ2-7	TGCAGCGTTACACCGACAGGTGCCTACGAGCAGTACTTC	CSVTPTGAYEQYF
TRBV27	-	-	TRBJ2-7	TGTGCCAGCAGTTCACAAAAAGACGGGTACGAGCAGTACTTC	CASSSQKDGYEQYF
TRBV29-1	-	TRBD2	TRBJ2-3	TGCAGCGAGCAAGCGGGAGGGCCTTCAGATACGCAGTATTTT	CSEQAGGPSDTQYF
TRBV20-1	-	-	TRBJ1-2	TGCAGTGCTGCAACGGGGGCGCGGGGTGGCTACACCTTC	CSAATGARGGYTF
TRBV5-1	-	-	TRBJ2-1	TGCGCCAGCAGTCCGTCGGGGTTGCGTGAGCAGTTCTTC	CASSPSGLREQFF
TRBV19	-	-	TRBJ1-4	TGTGCCAGTACTCGGCAGAGGGGGGAAAAACTGTTTTTT	CASTRQRGEKLFF
TRBV5-1	-	-	TRBJ2-1	TGCGCCAGCAGCTTAGTCCTCGGCGGGATACTATACAATGAGCAGTTCTTC	CASSLVLGGILYNEQFF
TRBV3-1	-	-	TRBJ2-4	TGTGCCAGCACAGCCCCGGGATCAAAAAACATTCAGTACTTC	CASTAPGSKNIQYF
TRBV29-1	few	TRBD1	TRBJ1-1	TGCAGCGTACCGGGACAGGGTGGGTTGAGAGCTTTCTTT	CSVPGQGGLRAFF
TRBV20-1	-	-	TRBJ2-7	TGCAGTGCCTTGGGCGGGCGAAACTACGAGCAGTACTTC	CSALGGRNYEQYF
TRBV20-1	-	-	TRBJ2-4	TGCAGTGCTAGTAGTCTAGCTTCAGCCAAAAACATTCAGTACTTC	CSASSLASAKNIQYF
TRBV20-1	-	-	TRBJ2-3	TGCAGTGCTAGAGATCCTAGCGCCTCCCCAGATACGCAGTATTTT	CSARDPSASPDTQYF
TRBV5-4	-	TRBD2	TRBJ2-3	TGTGCCAGCAGCTTGGAGGCAGCGGGGGCGGATACGCAGTATTTT	CASSLEAAGADTQYF
TRBV25-1	few	-	TRBJ1-1	TGTGCCAGCAGTGAGGGGACTTGGCTTGAAGCTTTCTTT	CASSEGTWLEAFF
TRBV18	-	TRBD1	TRBJ2-1	TGTGCCAGCTCACCCCGACAGGGAGCTGATGAGCAGTTCTTC	CASSPRQGADEQFF
TRBV2	-	-	TRBJ2-1	TGTGCCAGCAGTGAATTTAGGGATGAGCAGTTCTTC	CASSEFRDEQFF
TRBV3-1	few	-	TRBJ1-2	TGTGCCAGCAGCCAAGTTCAAATTCGGGGTGGCTACACCTTC	CASSQVQIRGGYTF
TRBV2	-	-	TRBJ2-1	TGTGCCAGCAGTGAAGCAGGGAATGAGCAGTTCTTC	CASSEAGNEQFF
TRBV20-1	-	-	TRBJ1-1	TGCAGTGCTAGTCCGGGTCGAATGAACACTGAAGCTTTCTTT	CSASPGRMNTEAFF
TRBV7-8	-	-	TRBJ2-2	TGTGCCAGCAGCTTAGAGGGCTTCACCGGGGAGCTGTTTTTT	CASSLEGFTGELFF
TRBV5-1	-	-	TRBJ1-3	TGCGCCAGCAGCTTGGACGGCGCCGGGGCGAACACCATATATTTT	CASSLDGAGANTIYF
TRBV7-8	few	-	TRBJ1-6	TGTGCCAGCAGCCCAAAGGACAGACTTATCTCACCCCTCCACTTT	CASSPKDRLISPLHF
TRBV6-6	-	-	TRBJ2-5	TGTGCCAGCCTTACGGGAGAGACCCAGTACTTC	CASLTGETQYF
TRBV3-1	once	-	TRBJ1-2	TGTGCCAGCAGCCAAGGGGACCGAGACTATGGCTACACCTTC	CASSQGDRDYGYTF
TRBV6-6	many	-	TRBJ2-5	TGTGCCAGCACCCGAAGGGAGGCCGAGACCCAGTACTTC	CASTRREAETQYF
TRBV9	-	-	TRBJ2-1	TGTGCCAGCAGCGTAGCCGGACTCTCCTCCTACAATGAGCAGTTCTTC	CASSVAGLSSYNEQFF
TRBV28	-	-	TRBJ1-5	TGTGCCAGCGGTTCAGATCAGCCCCAGCATTTT	CASGSDQPQHF
TRBV7-3	few	-	TRBJ2-3	TGTGCCAGCAGCTTACCTTTCAGAACAGATACGCAGTATTTT	CASSLPFRTDTQYF
TRBV5-5	few	-	TRBJ1-2	TGTACCAGCAGCTCTAACTATGGCTACACCTTC	CTSSSNYGYTF
TRBV5-5	once	TRBD1	TRBJ2-3	TGTGCCAGCAGCTTACCACAGGGGGCGCGCACAGATACGCAGTATTTT	CASSLPQGARTDTQYF
TRBV29-1	-	TRBD1	TRBJ2-6	TGCAGCGTTGAAGATAGGACAGGGGGCCCTGGGGCCAACGTCCTGACTTTC	CSVEDRTGGPGANVLTF
TRBV18	few	TRBD1	TRBJ1-4	TGTGCCAGCTCACGGGACAGGAGTACCGCTAATGAAAAACTGTTTTTT	CASSRDRSTANEKLFF
TRBV15	few	TRBD1	TRBJ1-1	TGTGCCACCAGCAGGGACAGGGCTAGTGGCACTGAAGCTTTCTTT	CATSRDRASGTEAFF
TRBV12-3/TRBV12-4	many	-	TRBJ2-5	TGTGCCAGCAGCCGTGGACAGTCACAAGAGACCCAGTACTTC	CASSRGQSQETQYF
TRBV27	many	-	TRBJ1-2	TGTGCCAGCAGTTGGGGACGAGCTAACTATGGCTACACCTTC	CASSWGRANYGYTF
TRBV27	-	-	TRBJ1-5	TGTGCCTCGAGAGGGGTATCGGGCAATCAGCCCCAGCATTTT	CASRGVSGNQPQHF
TRBV20-1	many	TRBD1	TRBJ2-7	TGCAGTGCTAGAGATTCTGGACAGGCTTCCTACGAGCAGTACTTC	CSARDSGQASYEQYF
TRBV20-1	few	-	TRBJ2-7	TGCAGTGCCCCCCGGTTCAGCGGGTTTTATCCGTACGAGCAGTACTTC	CSAPRFSGFYPYEQYF
TRBV5-5	many	-	TRBJ2-3	TGTGCCAGCAGCGGATTCAGGACAGAACTCACAGATACGCAGTATTTT	CASSGFRTELTDTQYF
TRBV20-1	few	TRBD2	TRBJ2-5	TGCAGTGCACGGGACTACGCACGGGAGCAGTACTTC	CSARDYAREQYF
TRBV12-3/TRBV12-4	few	TRBD1	TRBJ1-1	TGTGCCAGCAGTTTCGGGACAGGGAGAGGTATGAACACTGAAGCTTTCTTT	CASSFGTGRGMNTEAFF
TRBV30	-	TRBD2	TRBJ2-7	TGTGCCTGGAGCACAGGCGGGGGGGGGTTCTTC	CAWSTGGGGFF
TRBV10-3	few	-	TRBJ1-6	TGTGCCATCAGTGAGCAAGGGACTCCGGTAGAGAGTTCACCCCTCCACTTT	CAISEQGTPVESSPLHF
TRBV24-1	few	TRBD2	TRBJ2-3	TGTGCCACCTCAATGACGGGAGGGTTCACAGATACGCAGTATTTT	CATSMTGGFTDTQYF
TRBV5-1	-	-	TRBJ1-1	TGCGCCAGCAGCTTGGCTGCAGTCACTGAAGCTTTCTTT	CASSLAAVTEAFF
TRBV6-5	-	TRBD2	TRBJ2-2	TGTGCCAGCAGGCCCCCCCGGGGGGACACCGGGGAGCTGTTTTTT	CASRPPRGDTGELFF
TRBV28	-	TRBD2	TRBJ2-3	TGTGCCAGCAGTTGGGGGGGGGTAAGCACAGATACGCAGTATTTT	CASSWGGVSTDTQYF
TRBV7-9	-	TRBD1	TRBJ2-3	TGTGTCAGCAGCTTTAGTGACAGGGAACGGAATACGCAGTATTTT	CVSSFSDRERNTQYF